This entry lists 24 T cell receptor beta chains sequenced from one sample in a study of T cell repertoires in cytomegalovirus infection. TCRdb re-analysed the reads in MiXCR, keeping a single row per CDR3 protein. This table has 630,000 or so distinct CDR3 sequences, more than 20% appearing once. Sequencing was done on a sample of CD8+ T cells from PBMCs. These receptors originate from a human donor in good health (CMV status not recorded). Some clones in this sample may be carry-over from other donors' samples.

This clonotype was observed a handful of times. V gene TRBV27 combines with J gene TRBJ2-7; 8 bases line up with TRBD1. Germline V gene data show CDR1 as MNHEY and CDR2 as SMNVEV (reference sequence). V gave up 5 bases and J gave up 3 bases; unmatched junction bases: 6. The CDR3 runs to 14 residues. CDR3 region: CASSPSGTGYEQYF. Here the CDR3 DNA reads TGTGCCAGCAGTCCATCCGGGACAGGCTACGAGCAGTACTTC.

V usage is TRBV12-3 or TRBV12-4 and J usage is TRBJ1-2; D remains ambiguous. The V and J ends lost 0 bases and 4 bases respectively, with 9 bases between them. This CDR3 is built from 14 residues. CDR3 sequence: CASSLAQGFYGYTF. DNA of the CDR3: TGTGCCAGCAGTTTAGCCCAAGGGTTCTATGGCTACACCTTC.

This clonotype was detected ten times or more. The chain couples TRBV7-6 to TRBJ2-6; D perhaps matches TRBD1 (6 bases). The germline V and J ends were trimmed by 3 bases and 0 bases, with 9 bases remaining between them. In germline, CDR1 is SGHVS, CDR2 FNYEAQ. The CDR3 sequence is 16 residues long. The CDR3 bases are TGTGCCAGCAGCTTGGACAGCTACTCTGGGGCCAACGTCCTGACTTTC. Protein: CASSLDSYSGANVLTF.

This clonotype was counted a few times. The chain couples TRBV7-9 to TRBJ2-5; 13 bases map to TRBD2. The J segment lost 0 bases and the V segment lost 5 bases, leaving 6 bases of the junction unmatched. This CDR3 is built from 17 residues. The germline V gene has CDR1 SEHNR and CDR2 FQNEAQ (reference sequence). Here the CDR3 reads CASSPGTSGEYQETQYF. As DNA, the CDR3 is TGTGCCAGCAGCCCGGGGACTAGCGGGGAATACCAAGAGACCCAGTACTTC. The complete variable domain, with remaining parts taken from reference TRBV7-9 and TRBJ2-5, reads DTGVSQNPRHKITKRGQNVTFRCDPISEHNRLYWYRQTLGQGPEFLTYFQNEAQLEKSRLLSDRFSAERPKGSFSTLEIQRTEQGDSAMYLCASSPGTSGEYQETQYFGPGTRLLVL.

The genes are TRBV7-2 and TRBJ2-1, with D possibly being TRBD1 (5 bases). The germline CDR1 and CDR2 sequences are SGHTA and FQGNSA. V was trimmed by 6 bases and J by 9 bases, leaving 24 bases between them. The CDR3 runs to 16 residues. The CDR3 nucleotides read TGTGCCAGCAGTCAGCTCGGAGACAGCAGTTGGGGTGAGCAGTTCTTC. It is translated as CASSQLGDSSWGEQFF.

This chain joins TRBV4-1 and TRBJ1-1; possibly TRBD1 for D (5 bases). This CDR3 is 13 amino acids long. The V end was cut by 3 bases, the J end by 5 bases, with 10 bases between. Germline V lookup: CDR1 MGHRA, CDR2 YSYEKL. The CDR3 DNA follows: TGCGCCAGCAGCCACGGGGGAAGGACTGAAGCTTTCTTT. As protein: CASSHGGRTEAFF.

This clonotype turned up a few times. This sequence joins TRBV5-5 and TRBJ1-1; TRBD1 matches at 8 bases. CDR3 size: 16 residues. V shed 3 bases, J shed 3 bases, and the junction held 10 bases outside the gene matches. CDR1 is SGHKS, CDR2 YYEKEE, per germline (reference sequence). CDR3 protein: CASSSDRASWYTEAFF. The CDR3 nucleotides are TGTGCCAGCAGCTCGGACAGGGCTTCGTGGTACACTGAAGCTTTCTTT. Variable domain in full (rest from reference TRBV5-5 and TRBJ1-1): DAGVTQSPTHLIKTRGQQVTLRCSPISGHKSVSWYQQVLGQGPQFIFQYYEKEERGRGNFPDRFSARQFPNYSSELNVNALLLGDSALYLCASSSDRASWYTEAFFGQGTRLTVV.

This clonotype was detected only a few times. The rearrangement links TRBV20-1 to TRBJ2-6; tentatively, D is TRBD1 (5 bases). With 3 bases removed from V and 3 bases from J, the gap between germline ends came to 12 bases. The CDR3 totals 15 residues. Per germline, CDR1 DFQATT and CDR2 SNEGSKA (reference sequence). CDR3 sequence: CSARTRRVGANVLTF. The CDR3 DNA follows: TGCAGTGCTAGGACCCGCAGGGTTGGGGCCAACGTCCTGACTTTC.

The chain carries TRBV29-1 and TRBJ2-7; possibly TRBD1 or TRBD2 for D (6 bases each). Per germline, CDR1 SQVTM and CDR2 ANQGSEA. Trimming stripped 7 bases from V and 4 bases from J, with 14 bases between. CDR3 length equals 12 residues. The CDR3 DNA sequence: TGCAGCGCTGAGGGGGGCCTTTACGAGCAGTACTTC. Translating it yields CSAEGGLYEQYF.

This clonotype was recorded many times. The chain has TRBV28 and TRBJ2-1, with a possible D match to TRBD2 (5 bases). Trimming left V 1 base short and J 4 bases short, with 8 bases between. The CDR3 runs to 14 residues. Germline V gene sequence: CDR1 MDHEN, CDR2 SYDVKM. The CDR3, as DNA: TGTGCCAGCAGTTTATACGGGGATTACAATGAGCAGTTCTTC. It specifies CASSLYGDYNEQFF.

The rearrangement links TRBV5-1 to TRBJ2-2; no clear D. The CDR3 is 15 residues long. The germline V and J ends were trimmed by 4 bases and 1 base, with 11 bases remaining between them. The germline CDR1 and CDR2 sequences are SGHRS and YFSETQ. As DNA, the CDR3 is TGCGCCAGCAGCCCCACTACACAGAACACCGGGGAGCTGTTTTTT. Translated: CASSPTTQNTGELFF.

This clonotype was detected only a few times. The chain recombines TRBV10-3 with TRBJ2-6; 7 bases agree with TRBD1. Germline assignment: CDR1 ENHRY and CDR2 SYGVKD. The junction had 5 bases not matched to a gene; V was cut back by 6 bases and J by 0 bases. The CDR3 extends over 16 amino acids. The DNA of the CDR3 is TGTGCCATCAGGGACAGGAGTTTCTCTGGGGCCAACGTCCTGACTTTC. This gives the protein CAIRDRSFSGANVLTF.

This clonotype was observed a handful of times. V gene TRBV27 combines with J gene TRBJ1-2; no clear D. The V end was cut by 6 bases, the J end by 3 bases, with 14 bases between. The CDR3 has 14 amino acids. Germline loops: CDR1 MNHEY, CDR2 SMNVEV (reference sequence). CDR3 region: CASSPQRADYGYTF. The CDR3, as DNA: TGTGCCAGCAGCCCCCAAAGGGCGGACTATGGCTACACCTTC.

V is TRBV5-4 and J is TRBJ2-4, with D tentatively TRBD1 (5 bases). Germline V gene sequence: CDR1 SGHNT, CDR2 YYREEE (reference sequence). Trimming removed 0 bases from V and 1 base from J, with 14 bases in between. The CDR3 extends over 17 amino acids. The CDR3 reads CASSLEVGRVAKNIQYF. DNA for the CDR3: TGTGCCAGCAGCTTGGAGGTGGGCAGGGTTGCCAAAAACATTCAGTACTTC.

The CDR3 DNA reads as TGCGCCAGCAGCTCAGACCAGGGGGGGCTTGAAGCTTTCTTT. Translated, it gives CASSSDQGGLEAFF. The chain has TRBV5-1 and TRBJ1-1, with 7 nucleotides matching TRBD1. The junction had 9 bases not matched to a gene; V was cut back by 3 bases and J by 7 bases. Germline V gives CDR1 SGHRS, CDR2 YFSETQ. The CDR3 loop spans 14 amino acids.

The J gene is TRBJ1-2, the V gene TRBV29-1; 7 positions match TRBD1. The junction had 5 bases not matched to a gene; V was cut back by 3 bases and J by 4 bases. Germline assignment: CDR1 SQVTM and CDR2 ANQGSEA. This CDR3 is built from 13 residues. DNA for the CDR3: TGCAGCGTTGAGCGGACAGGATTCTATGGCTACACCTTC. The encoded protein is CSVERTGFYGYTF.

V gene TRBV10-3 combines with J gene TRBJ2-7; D tentatively fits TRBD1 or TRBD2 (7 bases each). The germline V gene encodes CDR1 ENHRY and CDR2 SYGVKD. V dropped 5 bases and J dropped 3 bases, with 20 bases sitting between them. The CDR3 contains 16 residues. The CDR3 DNA sequence: TGTGCCATCAGTCCGGGAGGCAGGGGGAACATCTACGAGCAGTACGTC. Amino acids: CAISPGGRGNIYEQYV.

The rearrangement joins TRBV6-2 or TRBV6-3 to TRBJ2-7; no reliable D call. Trimming took 2 bases from V and 3 from J, leaving 11 bases between them. The germline CDR1 and CDR2 sequences are MNHEY and SVGEGT. The CDR3 sequence is 14 residues long. Here the CDR3 reads CASSYNGVGYEQYV. CDR3 bases: TGTGCCAGCAGTTACAATGGGGTGGGCTACGAGCAGTACGTC.

In regard to this clonotype: This may stem from a read error, because a much larger clone lies one nucleotide away. The chain joins TRBV6-2 or TRBV6-3 to TRBJ2-5; TRBD1 might be the D (5 bases). Germline assignment: CDR1 MNHEY and CDR2 SVGEGT. The CDR3 consists of 13 residues. The CDR3 loop reads CVSSEEGVETQYF. CDR3 nucleotides: TGTGTCAGCAGTGAAGAAGGGGTAGAGACCCAGTACTTC.

V is TRBV15 and J is TRBJ1-1; 8 positions agree with TRBD1. Germline V CDR1 and CDR2: LNHNV, YYDKDF (reference sequence). This CDR3 region has 18 residues. V dropped 0 bases and J dropped 3; count of bases not matched to a gene: 12. The CDR3 DNA is TGTGCCACCAGCAGAGAAGGGACAGGTCACAGCATGTACACTGAAGCTTTCTTT. It translates to CATSREGTGHSMYTEAFF.

Comments on this clonotype: Sequence at one end of the junction differs from germline and may be a read error. The chain has TRBV28 and TRBJ1-5; D might be TRBD1 (6 bases). The CDR3 extends over 14 amino acids. Germline V gives CDR1 MDHEN, CDR2 SYDVKM. The CDR3 loop reads CVSSLPGANQPQHF. In DNA, the CDR3 is TGTGTCAGCAGTCTTCCAGGGGCTAATCAGCCCCAGCATTTT.

In this sample, this clonotype turned up a few times. The chain's CDR3 is CSARVGQGMAGWGYTF. Here the CDR3 DNA reads TGCAGTGCTAGAGTGGGACAGGGGATGGCAGGGTGGGGCTACACCTTC. The chain couples TRBV20-1 to TRBJ1-2, with TRBD1 identical over 10 bases. This CDR3 has 16 amino acids. Germline loops: CDR1 DFQATT, CDR2 SNEGSKA (reference sequence). The V segment lost 1 base and the J segment 8 bases; nucleotides outside the gene matches: 13.

The rearrangement joins TRBV14 to TRBJ1-1, with D perhaps matching TRBD1 (6 bases). The CDR3 contains 16 residues. V shed 1 base and J shed 0 bases, with 12 bases lying between them. Germline V gene data show CDR1 as SGHDN and CDR2 as FVKESK. CDR3 nucleotides: TGTGCCAGCAGCCAAGCCTCACAGGGTATGAACACTGAAGCTTTCTTT. Translating gives CASSQASQGMNTEAFF.

This clonotype was detected only a few times. The V gene is TRBV20-1, the J gene TRBJ1-2, with D maybe TRBD1 (5 bases). This CDR3 has 13 residues. The germline V and J ends were trimmed by 3 bases and 3 bases, with 11 bases remaining between them. Germline V gene lookup returns CDR1 DFQATT and CDR2 SNEGSKA (reference sequence). The CDR3 sequence: CSARMTADYGYTF. The DNA of the CDR3 is TGCAGTGCTAGGATGACAGCTGACTATGGCTACACCTTC.